This TCR beta chain was recovered during a study of shared clonotypes between healthy human individuals. Regarding the study as a whole: Estimated richness values were generally larger in naive subsets than in memory subsets.

The naive CD8 fraction comprised CD45RO-negative cells positively selected for CCR7 and excluded terminally differentiated effector memory CD45RA+ cells. Each of the donors was a healthy adult who was HIV-negative and had not had a recent acute infection or vaccination. Note on this clone: Its cognate antigen is unknown.

Sequencing was performed with immunoSEQ multiplex PCR; in TCRdb, only in-frame clones are kept and a portion is missing. Here the sample spans approximately 600,000 clones, 90% to 95% being singletons. Trimming shortened V by 5 bases and J by 6 bases, and 14 bases separated the two germline ends. The germline CDR1 and CDR2 sequences are MNHEY and SMNVEV (reference sequence). The CDR3 extends over 14 amino acids. J is TRBJ2-1 and V is TRBV27; the D gene is possibly TRBD2 (5 bases). This sequence was found in a woman in her twenties or thirties in good health. Sequenced: naive CD8+ T cells sorted from blood. The CDR3 coding sequence is TGTGCCAGCAGTCAGACCCCGGACTTCAATGAGCAGTTCTTC. This encodes CASSQTPDFNEQFF.